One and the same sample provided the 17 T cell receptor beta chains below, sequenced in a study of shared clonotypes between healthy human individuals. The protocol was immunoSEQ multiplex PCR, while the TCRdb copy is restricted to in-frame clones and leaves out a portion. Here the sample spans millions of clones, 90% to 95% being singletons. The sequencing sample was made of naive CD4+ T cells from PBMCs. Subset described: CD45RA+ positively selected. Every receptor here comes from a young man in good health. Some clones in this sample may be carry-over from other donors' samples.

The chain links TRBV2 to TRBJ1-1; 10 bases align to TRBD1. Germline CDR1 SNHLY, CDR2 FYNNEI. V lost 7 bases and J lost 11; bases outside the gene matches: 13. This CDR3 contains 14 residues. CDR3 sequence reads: CASTTPRTGGWAFF. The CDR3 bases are TGTGCCAGCACAACCCCTCGGACAGGGGGGTGGGCTTTCTTT.

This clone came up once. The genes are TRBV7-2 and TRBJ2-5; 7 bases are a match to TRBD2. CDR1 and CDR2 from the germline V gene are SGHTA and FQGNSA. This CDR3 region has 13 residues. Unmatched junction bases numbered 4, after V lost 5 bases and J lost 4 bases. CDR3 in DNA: TGTGCCAGCAGCATAAGACTAGCAGAGACCCAGTACTTC. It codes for CASSIRLAETQYF.

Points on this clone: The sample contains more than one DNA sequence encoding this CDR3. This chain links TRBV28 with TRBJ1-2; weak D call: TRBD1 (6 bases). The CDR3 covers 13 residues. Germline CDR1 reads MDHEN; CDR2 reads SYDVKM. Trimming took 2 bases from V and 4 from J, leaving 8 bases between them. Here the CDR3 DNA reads TGTGCCAGCAGTTTAGTGGGGGCCTATGGCTACACCTTC. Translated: CASSLVGAYGYTF.

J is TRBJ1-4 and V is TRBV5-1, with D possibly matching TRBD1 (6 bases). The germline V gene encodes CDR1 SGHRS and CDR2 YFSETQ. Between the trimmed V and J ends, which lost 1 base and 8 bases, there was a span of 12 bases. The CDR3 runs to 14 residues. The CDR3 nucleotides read TGCGCCAGCAGCTTGACAGGGTTGGACGAAAAACTGTTTTTT. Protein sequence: CASSLTGLDEKLFF.

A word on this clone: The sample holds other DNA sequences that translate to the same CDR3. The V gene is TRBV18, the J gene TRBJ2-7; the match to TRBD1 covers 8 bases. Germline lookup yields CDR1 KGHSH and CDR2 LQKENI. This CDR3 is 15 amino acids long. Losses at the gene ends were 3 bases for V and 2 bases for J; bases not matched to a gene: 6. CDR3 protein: CASSPGTGGAYEQYF. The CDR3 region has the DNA TGTGCCAGCTCACCCGGGACAGGAGGGGCCTACGAGCAGTACTTC.

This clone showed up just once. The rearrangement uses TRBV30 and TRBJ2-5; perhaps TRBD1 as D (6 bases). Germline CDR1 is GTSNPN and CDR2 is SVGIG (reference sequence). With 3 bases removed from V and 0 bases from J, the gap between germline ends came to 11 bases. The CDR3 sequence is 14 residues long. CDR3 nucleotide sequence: TGTGCCTGGAGGACCGGGACATACCAAGAGACCCAGTACTTC. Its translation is CAWRTGTYQETQYF.

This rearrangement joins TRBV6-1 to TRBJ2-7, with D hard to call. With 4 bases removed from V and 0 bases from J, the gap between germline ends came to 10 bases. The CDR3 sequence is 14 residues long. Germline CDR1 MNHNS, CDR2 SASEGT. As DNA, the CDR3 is TGTGCCAGCAGTGGCCCCGGAAGCTCCTACGAGCAGTACTTC. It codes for CASSGPGSSYEQYF.

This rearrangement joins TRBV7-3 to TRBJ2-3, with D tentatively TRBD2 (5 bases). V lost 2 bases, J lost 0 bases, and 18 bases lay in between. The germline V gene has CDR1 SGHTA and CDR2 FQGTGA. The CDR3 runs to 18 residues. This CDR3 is CASSLRSIMAGSTDTQYF. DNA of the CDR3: TGTGCCAGCAGCTTACGCTCCATTATGGCGGGTAGCACAGATACGCAGTATTTT.

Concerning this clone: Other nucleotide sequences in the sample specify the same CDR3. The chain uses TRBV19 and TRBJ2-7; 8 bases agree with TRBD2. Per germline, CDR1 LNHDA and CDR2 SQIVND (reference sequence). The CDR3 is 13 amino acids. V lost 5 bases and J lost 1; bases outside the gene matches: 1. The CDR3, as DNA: TGTGCCAGTAGTCGCGGGAGGTCCTACGAGCAGTACTTC. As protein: CASSRGRSYEQYF.

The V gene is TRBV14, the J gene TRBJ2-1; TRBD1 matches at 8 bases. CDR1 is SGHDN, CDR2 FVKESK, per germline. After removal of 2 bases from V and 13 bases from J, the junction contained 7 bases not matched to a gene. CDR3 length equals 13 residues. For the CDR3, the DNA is TGTGCCAGCAGCCAACAGATGGGACAGGCCCAGTTCTTC. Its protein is CASSQQMGQAQFF.

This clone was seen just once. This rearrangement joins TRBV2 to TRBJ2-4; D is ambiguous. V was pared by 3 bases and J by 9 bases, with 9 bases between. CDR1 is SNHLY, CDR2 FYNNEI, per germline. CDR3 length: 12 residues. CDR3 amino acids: CASSESDGIQYF. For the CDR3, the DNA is TGTGCCAGCAGTGAGTCGGACGGCATTCAGTACTTC.

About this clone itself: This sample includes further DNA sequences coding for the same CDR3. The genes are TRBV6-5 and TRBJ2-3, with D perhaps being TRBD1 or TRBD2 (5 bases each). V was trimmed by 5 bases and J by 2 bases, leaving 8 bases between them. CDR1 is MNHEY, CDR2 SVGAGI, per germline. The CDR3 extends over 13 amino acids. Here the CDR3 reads CASSPGTTDTQYF. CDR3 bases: TGTGCCAGCAGTCCCGGGACCACAGATACGCAGTATTTT.

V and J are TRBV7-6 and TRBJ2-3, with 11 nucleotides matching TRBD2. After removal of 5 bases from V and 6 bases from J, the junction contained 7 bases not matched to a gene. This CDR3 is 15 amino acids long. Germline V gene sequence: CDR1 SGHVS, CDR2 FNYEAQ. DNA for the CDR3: TGTGCCAGCAGCCAGACTAGCGGGACCTCCGATACGCAGTATTTT. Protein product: CASSQTSGTSDTQYF.

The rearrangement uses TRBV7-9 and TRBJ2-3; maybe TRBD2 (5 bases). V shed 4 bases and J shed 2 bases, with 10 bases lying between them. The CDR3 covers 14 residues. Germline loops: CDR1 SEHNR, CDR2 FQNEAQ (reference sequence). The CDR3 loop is CASSYLATTDTQYF. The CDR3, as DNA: TGTGCCAGCAGCTACCTAGCTACCACAGATACGCAGTATTTT.

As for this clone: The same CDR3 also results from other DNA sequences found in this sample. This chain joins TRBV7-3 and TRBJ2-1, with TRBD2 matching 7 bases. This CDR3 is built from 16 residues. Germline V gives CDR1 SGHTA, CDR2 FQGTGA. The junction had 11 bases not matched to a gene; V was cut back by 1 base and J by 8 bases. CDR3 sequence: CASSLNGAGARDEQFF. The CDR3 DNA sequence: TGTGCCAGCAGCTTAAACGGGGCGGGAGCGAGGGATGAGCAGTTCTTC.

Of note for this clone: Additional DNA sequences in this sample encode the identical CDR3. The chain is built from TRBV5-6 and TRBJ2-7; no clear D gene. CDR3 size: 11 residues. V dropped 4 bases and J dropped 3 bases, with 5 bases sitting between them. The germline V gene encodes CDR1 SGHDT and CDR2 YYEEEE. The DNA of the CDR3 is TGTGCCAGCAGCCGCAACTACGAGCAGTACTTC. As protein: CASSRNYEQYF. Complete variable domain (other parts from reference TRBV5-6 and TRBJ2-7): DAGVTQSPTHLIKTRGQQVTLRCSPKSGHDTVSWYQQALGQGPQFIFQYYEEEERQRGNFPDRFSGHQFPNYSSELNVNALLLGDSALYLCASSRNYEQYFGPGTRLTVT.

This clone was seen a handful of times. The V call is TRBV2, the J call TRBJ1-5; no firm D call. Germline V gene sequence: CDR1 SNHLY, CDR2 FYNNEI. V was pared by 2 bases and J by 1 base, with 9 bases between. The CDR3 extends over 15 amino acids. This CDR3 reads CASSEIGTSNQPQHF. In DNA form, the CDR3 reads TGTGCCAGCAGTGAAATCGGAACCAGCAATCAGCCCCAGCATTTT. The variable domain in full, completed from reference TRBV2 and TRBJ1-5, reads EPEVTQTPSHQVTQMGQEVILRCVPISNHLYFYWYRQILGQKVEFLVSFYNNEISEKSEIFDDQFSVERPDGSNFTLKIRSTKLEDSAMYFCASSEIGTSNQPQHFGDGTRLSIL.